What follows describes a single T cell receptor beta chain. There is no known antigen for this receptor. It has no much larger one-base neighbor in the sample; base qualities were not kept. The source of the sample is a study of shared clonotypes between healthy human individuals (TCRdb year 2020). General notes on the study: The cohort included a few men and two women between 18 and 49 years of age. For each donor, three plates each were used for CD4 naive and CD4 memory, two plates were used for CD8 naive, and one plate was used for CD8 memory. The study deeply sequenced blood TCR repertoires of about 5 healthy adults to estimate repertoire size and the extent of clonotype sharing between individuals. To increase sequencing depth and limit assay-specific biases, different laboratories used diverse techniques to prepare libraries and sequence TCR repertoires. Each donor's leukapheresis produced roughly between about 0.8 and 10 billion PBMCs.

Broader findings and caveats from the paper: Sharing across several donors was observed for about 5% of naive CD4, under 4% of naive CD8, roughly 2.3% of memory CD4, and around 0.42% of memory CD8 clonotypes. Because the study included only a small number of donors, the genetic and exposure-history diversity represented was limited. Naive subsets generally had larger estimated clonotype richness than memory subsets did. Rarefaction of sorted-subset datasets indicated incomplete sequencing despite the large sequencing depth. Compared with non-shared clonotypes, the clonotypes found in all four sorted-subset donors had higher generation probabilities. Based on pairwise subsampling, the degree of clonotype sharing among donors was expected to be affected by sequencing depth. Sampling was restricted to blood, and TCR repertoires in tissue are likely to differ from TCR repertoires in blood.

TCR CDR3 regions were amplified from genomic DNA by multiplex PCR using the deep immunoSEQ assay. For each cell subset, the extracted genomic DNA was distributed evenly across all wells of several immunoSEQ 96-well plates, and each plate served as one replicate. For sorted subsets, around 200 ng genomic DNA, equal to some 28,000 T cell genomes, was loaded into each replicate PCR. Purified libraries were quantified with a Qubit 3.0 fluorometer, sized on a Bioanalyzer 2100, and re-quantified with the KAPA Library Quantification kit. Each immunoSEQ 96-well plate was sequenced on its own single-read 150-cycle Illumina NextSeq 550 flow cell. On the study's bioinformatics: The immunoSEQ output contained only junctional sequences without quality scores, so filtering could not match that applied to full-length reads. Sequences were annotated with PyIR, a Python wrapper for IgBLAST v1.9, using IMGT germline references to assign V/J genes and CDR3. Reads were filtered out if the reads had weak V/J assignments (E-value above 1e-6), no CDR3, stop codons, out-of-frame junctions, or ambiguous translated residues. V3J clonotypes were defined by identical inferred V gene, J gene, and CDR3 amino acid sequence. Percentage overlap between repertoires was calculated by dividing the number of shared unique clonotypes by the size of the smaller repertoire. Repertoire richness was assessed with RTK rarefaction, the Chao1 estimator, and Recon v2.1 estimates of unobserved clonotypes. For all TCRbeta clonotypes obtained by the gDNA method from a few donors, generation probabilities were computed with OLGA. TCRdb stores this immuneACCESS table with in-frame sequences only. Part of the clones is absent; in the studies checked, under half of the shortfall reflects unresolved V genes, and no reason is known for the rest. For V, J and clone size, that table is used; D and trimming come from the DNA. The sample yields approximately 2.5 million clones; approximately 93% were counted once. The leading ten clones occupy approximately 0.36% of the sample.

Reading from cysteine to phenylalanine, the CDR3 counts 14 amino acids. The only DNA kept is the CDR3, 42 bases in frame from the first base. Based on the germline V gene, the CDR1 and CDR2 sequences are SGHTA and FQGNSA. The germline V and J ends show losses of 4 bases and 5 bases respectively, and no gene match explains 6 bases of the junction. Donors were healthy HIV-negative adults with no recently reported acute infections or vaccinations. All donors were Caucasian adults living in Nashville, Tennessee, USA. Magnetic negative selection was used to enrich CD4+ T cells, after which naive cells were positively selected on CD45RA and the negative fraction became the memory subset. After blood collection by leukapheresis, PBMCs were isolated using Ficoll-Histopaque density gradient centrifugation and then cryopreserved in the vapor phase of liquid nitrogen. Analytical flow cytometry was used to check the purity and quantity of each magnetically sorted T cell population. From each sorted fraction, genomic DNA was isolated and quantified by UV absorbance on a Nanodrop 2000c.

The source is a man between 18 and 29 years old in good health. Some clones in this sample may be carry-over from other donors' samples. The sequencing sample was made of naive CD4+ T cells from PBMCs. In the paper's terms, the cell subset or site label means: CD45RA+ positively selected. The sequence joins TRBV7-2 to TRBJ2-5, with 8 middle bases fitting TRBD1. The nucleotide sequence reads TGTGCCAGCAGCTACCAGACAGGGGAGGAGACCCAGTACTTC. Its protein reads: CASSYQTGEETQYF.